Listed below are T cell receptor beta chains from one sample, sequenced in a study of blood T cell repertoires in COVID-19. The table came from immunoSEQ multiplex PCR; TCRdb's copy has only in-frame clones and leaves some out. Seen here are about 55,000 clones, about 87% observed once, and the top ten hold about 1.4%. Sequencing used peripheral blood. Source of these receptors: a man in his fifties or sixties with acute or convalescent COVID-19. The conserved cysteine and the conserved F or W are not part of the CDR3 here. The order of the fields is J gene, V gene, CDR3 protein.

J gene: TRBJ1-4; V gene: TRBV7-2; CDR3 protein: ASSLVPRREKLF
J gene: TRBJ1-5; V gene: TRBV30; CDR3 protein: AWSAPASGQPQH
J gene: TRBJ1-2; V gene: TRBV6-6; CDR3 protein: ATDLRGSHGYT
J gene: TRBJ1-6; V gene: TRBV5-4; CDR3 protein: ASSLENGISNSPLH
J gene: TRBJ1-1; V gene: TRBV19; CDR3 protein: ASSTDRDSGAF
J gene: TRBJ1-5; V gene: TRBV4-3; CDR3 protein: ASSQGTGGGQPQH
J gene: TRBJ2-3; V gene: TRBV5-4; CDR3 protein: ASSSGADPSTDTQY
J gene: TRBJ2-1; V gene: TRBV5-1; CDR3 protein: ASSRPGALARGNEQF
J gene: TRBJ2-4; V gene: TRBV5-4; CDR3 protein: ASSGTPGQGAKNIQY
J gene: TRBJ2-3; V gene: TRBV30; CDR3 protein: AWSVGGGTDTQY
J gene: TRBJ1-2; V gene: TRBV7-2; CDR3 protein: ASSPRRDSYGYT
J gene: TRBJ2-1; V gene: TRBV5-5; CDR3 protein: ASRPFVGQGADEQF
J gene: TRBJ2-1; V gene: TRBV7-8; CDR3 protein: ASRTLAGETHNEQF
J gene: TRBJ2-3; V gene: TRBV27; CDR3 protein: ASSFGGRAQGTQY
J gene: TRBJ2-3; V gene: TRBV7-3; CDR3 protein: ASSSSGGTDTQY
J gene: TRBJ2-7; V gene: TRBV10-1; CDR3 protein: ASRRTSGSIRVYEQY
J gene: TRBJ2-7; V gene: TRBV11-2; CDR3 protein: ASSLAGGPGEQY
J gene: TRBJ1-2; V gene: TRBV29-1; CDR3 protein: SVESRGGPSGYT
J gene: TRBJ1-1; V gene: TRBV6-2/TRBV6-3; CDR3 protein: ASSYAQRTGKNTEAF
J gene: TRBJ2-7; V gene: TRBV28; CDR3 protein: ASSLGGGGKYEQY
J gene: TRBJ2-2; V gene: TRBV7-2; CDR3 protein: ASSLAIGGAGGELF
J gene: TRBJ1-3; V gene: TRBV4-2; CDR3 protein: ASSQMPAGGSGNTIY
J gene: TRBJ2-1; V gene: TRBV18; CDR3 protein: ASSRDRGGYNEQF
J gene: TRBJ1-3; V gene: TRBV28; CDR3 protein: ASRRQGNTIY